One sample yielded the 17 T cell receptor beta chains listed below, sequenced in a study of control samples from healthy donors and cancer patients. Assay: immunoSEQ multiplex PCR; the TCRdb copy retains only in-frame clones and omits some. The repertoire includes 100,000 to 150,000 clones, roughly 84% of them detected once, and 1.5% to 2% sits in the top ten. Material for sequencing was blood. The receptors derive from a man aged 18 to 29 in good health.

The J gene is TRBJ1-1, the V gene TRBV19; 7 bases fit TRBD1. This CDR3 has 15 amino acids. From germline, CDR1 is LNHDA and CDR2 SQIVND (reference sequence). V gave up 7 bases and J gave up 0 bases; unmatched junction bases: 8. The CDR3 DNA reads as TGTGCCAGTAAGGGACAGCCCCTAGTGAACACTGAAGCTTTCTTT. It yields the protein CASKGQPLVNTEAFF.

The chain recombines TRBV7-9 with TRBJ2-1, with D maybe TRBD1 (5 bases). The CDR3 length is 14 residues. The ends were cut back, 4 bases at V and 7 bases at J, with 14 bases in the middle. The germline V gene has CDR1 SEHNR and CDR2 FQNEAQ (reference sequence). The DNA for the CDR3 is TGTGCCAGCAGCTATATGGGGCTTACGAATGAGCAGTTCTTC. Residues: CASSYMGLTNEQFF.

This sequence joins TRBV7-9 and TRBJ1-5, with a weak D call TRBD1 (5 bases). V lost 5 bases to trimming and J lost 4 bases, with 18 bases between them. The CDR3 contains 16 residues. Germline loops: CDR1 SEHNR, CDR2 FQNEAQ (reference sequence). The CDR3: CASSPLGPYRNQPQHF. CDR3 DNA: TGTGCCAGCAGCCCCCTCGGCCCATACAGGAATCAGCCCCAGCATTTT. Together with reference TRBV7-9 and TRBJ1-5, the CDR3 gives the full variable domain: DTGVSQNPRHKITKRGQNVTFRCDPISEHNRLYWYRQTLGQGPEFLTYFQNEAQLEKSRLLSDRFSAERPKGSFSTLEIQRTEQGDSAMYLCASSPLGPYRNQPQHFGDGTRLSIL.

With regard to this clone: Distinct nucleotide sequences in the sample also encode this CDR3. The rearrangement uses TRBV7-2 and TRBJ1-5, with 7 bases aligning to TRBD1. With 5 bases clipped from V and 6 bases from J, the junction kept 13 bases outside the gene matches. This CDR3 spans 16 amino acids. Germline V lookup: CDR1 SGHTA, CDR2 FQGNSA. CDR3 DNA: TGTGCCAGCAGCCCGGGGGGGCAGGGGGGTTTTCAGCCCCAGCATTTT. Its protein is CASSPGGQGGFQPQHF.

The chain has TRBV6-2 or TRBV6-3 and TRBJ2-1; 10 bases line up with TRBD2. Germline CDR1 is MNHEY and CDR2 is SVGEGT. CDR3 size: 16 residues. J gave up 8 bases and V 2 bases, and 9 bases lay outside the gene matches. In DNA form, the CDR3 reads TGTGCCAGCAGTTACCCGGCAGGACTAGCGGTATATGAGCAGTTCTTC. The encoded protein is CASSYPAGLAVYEQFF.

This chain joins TRBV10-3 and TRBJ2-1, with 9 nucleotides matching TRBD1. J was trimmed by 2 bases and V by 6 bases; bases with no gene match: 11. Per the germline V gene, CDR1 is ENHRY and CDR2 is SYGVKD. The CDR3 consists of 17 residues. The DNA for the CDR3 is TGTGCCATCAGCCCCTCGAAGGACAGGGGAACCTACAATGAGCAGTTCTTC. Amino acids: CAISPSKDRGTYNEQFF.

This clone was picked up a small number of times. The gene calls are TRBV11-3 and TRBJ2-2; TRBD1 matches 9 bases. J was trimmed by 2 bases and V by 2 bases; bases with no gene match: 3. The CDR3 length is 16 residues. From germline, CDR1 is SGHNT and CDR2 YENEEA. The CDR3 reads CASSLLTGGNTGELFF. CDR3 bases: TGTGCCAGCAGCTTATTGACAGGGGGAAACACCGGGGAGCTGTTTTTT.

This clone was recorded only once. This sequence joins TRBV2 and TRBJ2-7; 7 nucleotides align to TRBD2. This CDR3 has 14 residues. Germline CDR1 reads SNHLY; CDR2 reads FYNNEI. The junction had 9 bases not matched to a gene; V was cut back by 10 bases and J by 0 bases. The DNA for the CDR3 is TGTGCCACAGGGAGGGTCCTAACCTCCTACGAGCAGTACTTC. Translating it yields CATGRVLTSYEQYF. The full variable domain, its missing parts supplied by reference TRBV2 and TRBJ2-7, is EPEVTQTPSHQVTQMGQEVILRCVPISNHLYFYWYRQILGQKVEFLVSFYNNEISEKSEIFDDQFSVERPDGSNFTLKIRSTKLEDSAMYFCATGRVLTSYEQYFGPGTRLTVT.

The J gene is TRBJ1-2, the V gene TRBV7-3; D might be TRBD1 (6 bases). This CDR3 has 15 amino acids. In germline, CDR1 is SGHTA, CDR2 FQGTGA. Deletions cut 2 bases from V and 5 bases from J, with 15 bases between. CDR3 loop: CASSLGGDIRYGYTF. CDR3 in DNA: TGTGCCAGCAGCTTAGGGGGGGACATTCGATATGGCTACACCTTC.

The chain carries TRBV21-1 and TRBJ2-7; the table's D call, TRBD1, was not checked against the DNA. TRBV21-1 is noted as a pseudogene. This CDR3 is 14 amino acids long. This chain's CDR3 is CASSKDRKRPEQYF. In DNA form, the CDR3 reads TGTGCCAGCAGCAAGGACAGAAAGCGCCCCGAGCAGTACTTC.

The rearrangement uses TRBV5-1 and TRBJ2-5, with TRBD2 identical over 9 bases. Germline CDR1 reads SGHRS; CDR2 reads YFSETQ. The CDR3 runs to 17 residues. V lost 0 bases and J lost 1; bases outside the gene matches: 7. DNA for the CDR3: TGCGCCAGCAGCTTGGCCTCACTAGCGGGTACCCAAGAGACCCAGTACTTC. Protein product: CASSLASLAGTQETQYF. The whole variable domain, remainder taken from reference TRBV5-1 and TRBJ2-5, is KAGVTQTPRYLIKTRGQQVTLSCSPISGHRSVSWYQQTPGQGLQFLFEYFSETQRNKGNFPGRFSGRQFSNSRSEMNVSTLELGDSALYLCASSLASLAGTQETQYFGPGTRLLVL.

This clone has a handful of counts. The chain is built from TRBV9 and TRBJ1-6; a possible D gene is TRBD1 (5 bases). Germline loops: CDR1 SGDLS, CDR2 YYNGEE. V gave up 3 bases and J gave up 7 bases, with 14 bases separating them. CDR3 length: 15 amino acids. The CDR3 spells CASSGGPGLNSPLHF. CDR3 in DNA: TGTGCCAGCAGCGGAGGCCCAGGGCTAAATTCACCCCTCCACTTT.

The chain recombines TRBV27 with TRBJ1-1; 8 positions agree with TRBD1. The J segment lost 7 bases and the V segment lost 6 bases, leaving 13 bases of the junction unmatched. This CDR3 contains 15 residues. Germline assignment: CDR1 MNHEY and CDR2 SMNVEV (reference sequence). The CDR3 nucleotides read TGTGCCAGCAGGCCTACTCAGGGGGCGCCTCTTGAAGCTTTCTTT. As protein: CASRPTQGAPLEAFF.

This clone was seen just once. The chain is built from TRBV5-1 and TRBJ2-1; D not resolved. The V gene's germline CDR1 is SGHRS and CDR2 YFSETQ. The CDR3 length is 15 residues. Trimming took 0 bases from V and 0 from J, leaving 7 bases between them. CDR3: CASSLAGSSYNEQFF. CDR3 DNA: TGCGCCAGCAGCTTGGCCGGAAGCTCCTACAATGAGCAGTTCTTC.

This clone was observed a single time. V usage is TRBV28 and J usage is TRBJ2-5; 8 bases map to TRBD1. CDR3 length equals 14 residues. V lost 6 bases, J lost 4 bases, and 7 bases stayed unmatched. From germline, CDR1 is MDHEN and CDR2 SYDVKM. DNA of the CDR3: TGTGCCAGCAGACGGGGAGGACAGGGAGAGACCCAGTACTTC. Protein product: CASRRGGQGETQYF.

This clone was detected once. This chain links TRBV9 with TRBJ2-3, with a tentative D call TRBD2 (6 bases). Trimming removed 2 bases at V and 1 base at J, with 8 bases between. From germline, CDR1 is SGDLS and CDR2 YYNGEE. The length of the CDR3 is 14 residues. The CDR3 is CASSVPGGTDTQYF. The CDR3 coding sequence is TGTGCCAGCAGCGTTCCGGGAGGCACAGATACGCAGTATTTT.

Comment on this clone: A much larger clone sits a single nucleotide away, making a read error possible. The chain combines TRBV27 with TRBJ1-5; D is unresolved. This CDR3 region has 13 residues. V lost 6 bases and J 1 base, leaving 7 bases between the germline ends. Per the germline V gene, CDR1 is MNHEY and CDR2 is SMNVEV (reference sequence). CDR3 bases: TGTGCCAGCAGGCCGACGAGCAATCAGCCCCAGCATTTT. It yields the protein CASRPTSNQPQHF.